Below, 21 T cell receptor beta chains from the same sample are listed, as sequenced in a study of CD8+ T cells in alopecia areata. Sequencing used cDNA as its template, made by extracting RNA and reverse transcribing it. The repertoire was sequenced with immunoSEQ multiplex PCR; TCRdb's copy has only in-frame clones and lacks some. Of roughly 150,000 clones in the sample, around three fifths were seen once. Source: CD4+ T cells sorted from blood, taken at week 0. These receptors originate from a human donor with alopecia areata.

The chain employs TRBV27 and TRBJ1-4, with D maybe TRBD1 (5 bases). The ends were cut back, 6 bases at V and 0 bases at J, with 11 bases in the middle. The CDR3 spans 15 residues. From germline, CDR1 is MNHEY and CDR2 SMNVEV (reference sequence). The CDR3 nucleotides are TGTGCCAGCAGAGGGGATACTGCAACTAATGAAAAACTGTTTTTT. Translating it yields CASRGDTATNEKLFF.

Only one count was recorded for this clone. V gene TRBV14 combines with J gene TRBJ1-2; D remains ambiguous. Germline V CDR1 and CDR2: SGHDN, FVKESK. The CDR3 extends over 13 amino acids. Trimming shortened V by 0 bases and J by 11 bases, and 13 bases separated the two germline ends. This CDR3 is CASSQDRGAAYTF. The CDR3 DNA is TGTGCCAGCAGCCAAGATCGAGGCGCCGCTTACACCTTC.

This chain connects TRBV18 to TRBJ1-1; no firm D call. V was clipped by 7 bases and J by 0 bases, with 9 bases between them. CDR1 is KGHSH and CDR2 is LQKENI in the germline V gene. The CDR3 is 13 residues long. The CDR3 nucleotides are TGTGCCAGCTATGAGCAGGTGAACACTGAAGCTTTCTTT. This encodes CASYEQVNTEAFF.

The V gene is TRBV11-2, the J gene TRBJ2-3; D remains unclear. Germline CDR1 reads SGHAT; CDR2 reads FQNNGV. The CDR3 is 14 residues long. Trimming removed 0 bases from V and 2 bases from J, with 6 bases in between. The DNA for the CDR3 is TGTGCCAGCAGCTTAGAGCTATTCACAGATACGCAGTATTTT. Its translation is CASSLELFTDTQYF.

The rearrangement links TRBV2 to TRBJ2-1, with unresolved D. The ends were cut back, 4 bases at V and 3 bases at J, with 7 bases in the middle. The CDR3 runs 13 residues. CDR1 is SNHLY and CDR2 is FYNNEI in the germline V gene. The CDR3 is CASSGGYYNEQFF. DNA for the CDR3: TGTGCCAGCAGTGGAGGCTACTACAATGAGCAGTTCTTC.

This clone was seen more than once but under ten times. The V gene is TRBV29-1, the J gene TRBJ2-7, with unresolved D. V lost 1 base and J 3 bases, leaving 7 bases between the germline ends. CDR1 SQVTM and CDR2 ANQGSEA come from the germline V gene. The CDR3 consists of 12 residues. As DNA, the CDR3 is TGCAGCGTTGAAGGGGCCAACTACGAGCAGTACTTC. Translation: CSVEGANYEQYF.

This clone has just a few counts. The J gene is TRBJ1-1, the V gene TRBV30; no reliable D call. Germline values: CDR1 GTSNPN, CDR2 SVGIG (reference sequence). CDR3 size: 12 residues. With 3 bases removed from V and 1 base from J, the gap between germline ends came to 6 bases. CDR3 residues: CAWSRRNTEAFF. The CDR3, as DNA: TGTGCCTGGAGCAGGCGGAACACTGAAGCTTTCTTT.

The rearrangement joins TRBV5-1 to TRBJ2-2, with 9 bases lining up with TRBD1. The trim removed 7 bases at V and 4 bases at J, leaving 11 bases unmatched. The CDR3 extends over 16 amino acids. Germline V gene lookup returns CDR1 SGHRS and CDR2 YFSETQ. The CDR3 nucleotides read TGCGCCAGCGGCAATACCGGGACAGGGAGCACCGGGGAGCTGTTTTTT. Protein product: CASGNTGTGSTGELFF.

CDR3 DNA sequence: TGTGCCAGCAGTTTAGGAAGCGGGGGTTGGGATACGCAGTATTTT. It translates to CASSLGSGGWDTQYF. The rearrangement uses TRBV27 and TRBJ2-3, with TRBD2 matching over 8 bases. This CDR3 is built from 15 residues. From germline, CDR1 is MNHEY and CDR2 SMNVEV (reference sequence). V shed 2 bases and J 6 bases; nucleotides not matched to a gene: 7.

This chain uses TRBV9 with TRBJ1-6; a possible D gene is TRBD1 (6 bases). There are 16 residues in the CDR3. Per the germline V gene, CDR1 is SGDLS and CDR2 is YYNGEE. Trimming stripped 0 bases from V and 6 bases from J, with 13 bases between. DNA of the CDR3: TGTGCCAGCAGCGTAGGAGTAGGGGGGGCTAATTCACCCCTCCACTTT. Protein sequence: CASSVGVGGANSPLHF.

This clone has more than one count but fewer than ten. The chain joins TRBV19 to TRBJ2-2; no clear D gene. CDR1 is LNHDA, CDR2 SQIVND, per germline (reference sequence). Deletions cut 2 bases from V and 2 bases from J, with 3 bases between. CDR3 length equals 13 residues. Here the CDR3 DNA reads TGTGCCAGTAGTATACTAAACACCGGGGAGCTGTTTTTT. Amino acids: CASSILNTGELFF. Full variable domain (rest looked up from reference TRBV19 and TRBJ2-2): DGGITQSPKYLFRKEGQNVTLSCEQNLNHDAMYWYRQDPGQGLRLIYYSQIVNDFQKGDIAEGYSVSREKKESFPLTVTSAQKNPTAFYLCASSILNTGELFFGEGSRLTVL.

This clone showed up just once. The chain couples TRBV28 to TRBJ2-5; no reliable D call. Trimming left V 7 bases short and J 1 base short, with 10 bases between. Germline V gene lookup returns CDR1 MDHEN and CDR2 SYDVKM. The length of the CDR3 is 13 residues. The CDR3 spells CASNPGIQETQYF. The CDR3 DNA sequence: TGTGCCAGCAACCCTGGGATCCAAGAGACCCAGTACTTC. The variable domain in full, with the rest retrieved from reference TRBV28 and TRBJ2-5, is DVKVTQSSRYLVKRTGEKVFLECVQDMDHENMFWYRQDPGLGLRLIYFSYDVKMKEKGDIPEGYSVSREKKERFSLILESASTNQTSMYLCASNPGIQETQYFGPGTRLLVL.

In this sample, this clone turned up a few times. DNA of the CDR3: TGTGCCAGCAGCTTAGAGGGCAGGACATGGGCCGAGCAGTACTTC. Amino acids: CASSLEGRTWAEQYF. This chain links TRBV5-6 with TRBJ2-7; either TRBD1 or TRBD2 may fit D (5 bases each). This CDR3 contains 15 residues. Germline values: CDR1 SGHDT, CDR2 YYEEEE. Trimming removed 2 bases at V and 6 bases at J, with 18 bases between.

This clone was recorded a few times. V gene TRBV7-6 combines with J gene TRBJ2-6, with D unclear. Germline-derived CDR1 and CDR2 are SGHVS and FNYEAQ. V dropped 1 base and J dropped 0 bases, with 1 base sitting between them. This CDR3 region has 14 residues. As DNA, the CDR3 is TGTGCCAGCAGCTTAGTCTCTGGGGCCAACGTCCTGACTTTC. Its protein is CASSLVSGANVLTF.

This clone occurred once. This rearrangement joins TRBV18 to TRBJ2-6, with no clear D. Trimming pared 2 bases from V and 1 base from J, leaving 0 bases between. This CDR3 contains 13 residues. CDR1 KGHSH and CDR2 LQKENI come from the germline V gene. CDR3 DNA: TGTGCCAGCTCACCATCTGGGGCCAACGTCCTGACTTTC. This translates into CASSPSGANVLTF.

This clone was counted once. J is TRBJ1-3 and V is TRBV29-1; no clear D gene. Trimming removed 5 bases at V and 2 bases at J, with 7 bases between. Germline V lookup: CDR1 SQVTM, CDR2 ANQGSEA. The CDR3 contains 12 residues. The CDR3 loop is CSVRQTGNTIYF. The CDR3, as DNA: TGCAGCGTTAGGCAGACTGGAAACACCATATATTTT.

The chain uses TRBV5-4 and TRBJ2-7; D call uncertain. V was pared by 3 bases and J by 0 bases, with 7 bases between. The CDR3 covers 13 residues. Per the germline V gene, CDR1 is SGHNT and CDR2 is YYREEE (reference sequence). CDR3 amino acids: CASSSGYSYEQYF. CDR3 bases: TGTGCCAGCAGCTCTGGATACTCCTACGAGCAGTACTTC.

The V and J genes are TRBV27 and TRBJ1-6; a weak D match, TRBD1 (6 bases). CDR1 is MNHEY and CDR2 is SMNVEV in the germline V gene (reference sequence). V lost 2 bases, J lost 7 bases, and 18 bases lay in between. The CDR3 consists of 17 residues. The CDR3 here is CASSLRQESFSNSPLHF. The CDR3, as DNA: TGTGCCAGCAGTTTACGACAGGAATCATTTAGCAATTCACCCCTCCACTTT.

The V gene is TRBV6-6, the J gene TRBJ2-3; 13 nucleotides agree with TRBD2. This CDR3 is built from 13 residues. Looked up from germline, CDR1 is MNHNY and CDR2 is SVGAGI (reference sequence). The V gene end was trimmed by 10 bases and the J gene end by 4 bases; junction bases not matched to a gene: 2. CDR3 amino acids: CATGLAGADTQYF. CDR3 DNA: TGTGCCACCGGACTAGCGGGGGCAGATACGCAGTATTTT.

CDR3 sequence (DNA): TGCGCCAGCAGCCAAGAAATAAAGGTGCACGGTCAGCCCCAGCATTTT. Its protein product is CASSQEIKVHGQPQHF. The chain employs TRBV4-1 and TRBJ1-5; no clear D gene. Germline V gene sequence: CDR1 MGHRA, CDR2 YSYEKL. V dropped 0 bases and J dropped 6 bases, with 15 bases sitting between them. The CDR3 is 16 amino acids.

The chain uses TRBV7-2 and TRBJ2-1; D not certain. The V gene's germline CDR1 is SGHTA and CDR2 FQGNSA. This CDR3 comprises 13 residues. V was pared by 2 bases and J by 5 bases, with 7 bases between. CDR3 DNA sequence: TGTGCCAGCAGCTTAATGGTTGACAATGAGCAGTTCTTC. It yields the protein CASSLMVDNEQFF.